The clone carrying this T cell receptor beta chain has ten or more counts. From the reads, TCRdb called clonotypes with MiXCR, one entry per CDR3 protein. The data hold 150,000 or so distinct CDR3 sequences, with approximately 5.9% observed a single time. This specimen comes from a study of T cell repertoires in cytomegalovirus infection. Germline V lookup: CDR1 SGHTA, CDR2 FQGNSA. The CDR3 length is 12 residues. Deletions cut 5 bases from V and 5 bases from J, with 9 bases between. This chain joins TRBV7-2 and TRBJ2-5; D remains unclear. Specimen: PBMCs. This TCR was recovered from a human donor in good health (CMV status not recorded). Some clones in this sample may be carry-over from other donors' samples. CDR3 sequence: CASSGVGETQYF. The CDR3 region has the DNA TGTGCCAGCAGCGGGGTAGGGGAGACCCAGTACTTC. Combining the CDR3 with reference TRBV7-2 and TRBJ2-5 gives the whole variable domain GAGVSQSPSNKVTEKGKDVELRCDPISGHTALYWYRQSLGQGLEFLIYFQGNSAPDKSGLPSDRFSAERTGGSVSTLTIQRTQQEDSAVYLCASSGVGETQYFGPGTRLLVL.